A single sample is the source of the 31 T cell receptor beta chains below, sequenced in a study of blood T cell repertoires in COVID-19. Here immunoSEQ multiplex PCR was the method, and the copy in TCRdb shows in-frame clones only, minus some. This table has about 150,000 clones, around 82% appearing once. Sequences were obtained from peripheral blood. The source is a man in his fifties or sixties with acute or convalescent COVID-19.

The V call is TRBV5-1, the J call TRBJ2-1; 9 bases agree with TRBD2. There are 15 residues in the CDR3. In germline, CDR1 is SGHRS, CDR2 YFSETQ. Trimming took 6 bases from V and 1 from J; bases not matched to a gene: 5. CDR3 region: CASTASGRSYNEQFF. The CDR3 DNA reads TGCGCCAGCACGGCGAGCGGGAGGTCCTACAATGAGCAGTTCTTC.

The chain recombines TRBV7-6 with TRBJ1-2; D gene ambiguous. Germline V gene sequence: CDR1 SGHVS, CDR2 FNYEAQ. CDR3 size: 11 residues. V lost 2 bases to trimming and J lost 6 bases, with 4 bases between them. The CDR3 nucleotides read TGTGCCAGCAGCTTAATAGATGGCTACACCTTC. Amino acid sequence: CASSLIDGYTF.

This clone was counted a few times. The J gene is TRBJ2-5, the V gene TRBV19; 15 bases are shared with TRBD2. Germline V CDR1 and CDR2: LNHDA, SQIVND (reference sequence). CDR3 size: 15 residues. The V segment lost 5 bases and the J segment 5 bases; nucleotides outside the gene matches: 3. CDR3 nucleotides: TGTGCCAGTAGTGACGGACTAGCGGGAGGGGAGACCCAGTACTTC. This translates into CASSDGLAGGETQYF.

In this sample, this clone turned up a few times. The chain joins TRBV19 to TRBJ1-2; unclear D gene. V lost 9 bases, J lost 8 bases, and 13 bases lay in between. Per germline, CDR1 LNHDA and CDR2 SQIVND (reference sequence). CDR3 length: 11 residues. The CDR3 sequence: CASPGEWGYTF. The CDR3 coding sequence is TGTGCCAGCCCGGGAGAATGGGGCTACACCTTC.

The rearrangement joins TRBV28 to TRBJ2-3, with D perhaps TRBD1 (6 bases). This CDR3 spans 16 amino acids. The V and J ends lost 4 bases and 5 bases respectively, with 19 bases between them. Germline V gene lookup returns CDR1 MDHEN and CDR2 SYDVKM. The CDR3 DNA sequence: TGTGCCAGCAGTTCGGGACACCTAGAAAACAAAGATACGCAGTATTTT. Amino acid sequence: CASSSGHLENKDTQYF.

The chain employs TRBV10-3 and TRBJ1-2; perhaps TRBD1 as D (5 bases). The V end lost 6 bases, the J end lost 4 bases, and 15 bases lay between the germline ends. There are 14 residues in the CDR3. Germline CDR1 is ENHRY and CDR2 is SYGVKD. In nucleotides, the CDR3 is TGTGCCATCAGCCCTGACAGTAAGATCTATGGCTACACCTTC. Encoded protein: CAISPDSKIYGYTF.

The J gene is TRBJ1-2, the V gene TRBV6-2 or TRBV6-3, with TRBD1 matching over 9 bases. The junction had 8 bases not matched to a gene; V was cut back by 6 bases and J by 3 bases. In germline, CDR1 is MNHEY, CDR2 SVGEGT. The CDR3 spans 15 residues. CDR3 sequence (DNA): TGTGCCAGCAGCGACAGGACAGGGGAGCACTATGGCTACACCTTC. This translates into CASSDRTGEHYGYTF.

The chain uses TRBV14 and TRBJ1-3; D remains unclear. Trimming shortened V by 3 bases and J by 3 bases, and 15 bases separated the two germline ends. The CDR3 runs to 16 residues. Germline V gene data show CDR1 as SGHDN and CDR2 as FVKESK. The CDR3 region has the DNA TGTGCCAGCAGCCAGAACCTACCAGGCGATGGAAACACCATATATTTT. Residues: CASSQNLPGDGNTIYF.

The chain uses TRBV7-8 and TRBJ1-4, with TRBD1 matching over 8 bases. Germline V gene lookup returns CDR1 SGHVS and CDR2 FQNEAQ. With V trimmed by 5 bases and J by 11 bases, 13 bases remained unmatched. This CDR3 is built from 15 residues. CDR3 amino acids: CASSPLGQGAGKLFF. The DNA for the CDR3 is TGTGCCAGCAGCCCCCTGGGGCAGGGGGCAGGGAAACTGTTTTTT.

The rearrangement joins TRBV6-5 to TRBJ2-3, with 9 bases fitting TRBD2. There are 15 residues in the CDR3. The germline gives CDR1 MNHEY, CDR2 SVGAGI. The ends lost 2 bases at V and 4 bases at J; junction bases unmatched: 4. The CDR3 spells CASSYGAGGADTQYF. CDR3 coding DNA: TGTGCCAGCAGTTACGGAGCGGGAGGCGCAGATACGCAGTATTTT.

The rearrangement uses TRBV18 and TRBJ2-4; no reliable D call. V dropped 2 bases and J dropped 0 bases, with 8 bases sitting between them. Per germline, CDR1 KGHSH and CDR2 LQKENI. This CDR3 is built from 15 residues. The DNA of the CDR3 is TGTGCCAGCTCACCAGACCAGGTAGCCAAAAACATTCAGTACTTC. It encodes CASSPDQVAKNIQYF.

This chain connects TRBV10-2 to TRBJ1-1, with D unclear. CDR3 length: 14 residues. Trimming removed 2 bases from V and 3 bases from J, with 10 bases in between. CDR1 is WSHSY and CDR2 is SAAADI in the germline V gene. The DNA of the CDR3 is TGCGCCAGCAGTGAGGGAGGGTTCGACACTGAAGCTTTCTTT. It is translated as CASSEGGFDTEAFF.

CDR3 sequence reads: CASTGGLDTQYF. The CDR3 bases are TGTGCCAGCACCGGGGGATTGGATACGCAGTATTTT. The chain combines TRBV28 with TRBJ2-3; D perhaps matches TRBD2 (6 bases). Deletions cut 7 bases from V and 6 bases from J, with 11 bases between. This CDR3 has 12 amino acids. CDR1 and CDR2 from the germline V gene are MDHEN and SYDVKM.

This chain links TRBV28 with TRBJ2-3, with 9 bases fitting TRBD1. CDR1 is MDHEN and CDR2 is SYDVKM in the germline V gene. The CDR3 runs 16 residues. The junction had 7 bases not matched to a gene; V was cut back by 4 bases and J by 2 bases. The CDR3 coding sequence is TGTGCCAGCAGTTCCTCGGGACAGGGACCCACAGATACGCAGTATTTT. Amino acid sequence: CASSSSGQGPTDTQYF.

This chain joins TRBV4-1 and TRBJ1-1, with D possibly matching TRBD1 (5 bases). CDR3 size: 16 residues. Trimming stripped 0 bases from V and 0 bases from J, with 11 bases between. CDR1 and CDR2 (germline): MGHRA, YSYEKL. CDR3 nucleotide sequence: TGCGCCAGCAGCCAAGAAAGGGGCCTTATGAACACTGAAGCTTTCTTT. Translated, it gives CASSQERGLMNTEAFF.

This clone was counted ten times or more. The V gene is TRBV19, the J gene TRBJ2-7; possible D gene TRBD2, 6 bases. Per the germline V gene, CDR1 is LNHDA and CDR2 is SQIVND (reference sequence). The CDR3 runs to 16 residues. Trimming pared 3 bases from V and 0 bases from J, leaving 15 bases between. This CDR3 reads CASSMRGAAGSYEQYF. CDR3 bases: TGTGCCAGTAGTATGCGGGGAGCGGCCGGCTCCTACGAGCAGTACTTC.

The rearrangement uses TRBV6-5 and TRBJ2-7; 11 nucleotides line up with TRBD1. V shed 5 bases and J 6 bases; nucleotides not matched to a gene: 3. CDR3 length: 13 amino acids. Germline CDR1 is MNHEY and CDR2 is SVGAGI. The CDR3 protein is CASSQDRGREQYF. The CDR3 coding sequence is TGTGCCAGCAGTCAGGACAGGGGGCGCGAGCAGTACTTC.

The rearrangement joins TRBV27 to TRBJ2-5, with 7 positions matching TRBD1. The germline CDR1 and CDR2 sequences are MNHEY and SMNVEV (reference sequence). This CDR3 region has 14 residues. V lost 5 bases to trimming and J lost 1 base; unmatched junction nucleotides: 4. CDR3 residues: CASSRQGSQETQYF. CDR3 nucleotide sequence: TGTGCCAGCAGTAGACAGGGATCCCAAGAGACCCAGTACTTC.

Comment on this clone: One end of the junction does not line up with germline, which may come from a read error. The chain joins TRBV11-2 to TRBJ2-3; 15 nucleotides align to TRBD2. The CDR3 is 17 residues long. CDR1 and CDR2 from the germline V gene are SGHAT and FQNNGV. CDR3 nucleotides: TGTGCCAGCAGCTTAGGGACTAGCGGGAGGGCCACAAATACGCAGTATTTT. Translation: CASSLGTSGRATNTQYF.

The V call is TRBV7-9, the J call TRBJ1-1; 7 nucleotides agree with TRBD1. V gave up 2 bases and J gave up 3 bases; unmatched junction bases: 0. CDR3 length: 13 amino acids. From germline, CDR1 is SEHNR and CDR2 FQNEAQ (reference sequence). CDR3 bases: TGTGCCAGCAGCTTACAGGGGGACACTGAAGCTTTCTTT. This codes for CASSLQGDTEAFF.

The V call is TRBV11-2, the J call TRBJ1-2; D is perhaps TRBD1 (5 bases). The germline V gene encodes CDR1 SGHAT and CDR2 FQNNGV. Between the trimmed V and J ends, which lost 6 bases and 4 bases, there was a span of 21 bases. The CDR3 is 16 amino acids. In DNA, the CDR3 is TGTGCCAGCAGTTCCTCAGGGTCTGGAACGCTCTATGGCTACACCTTC. This gives the protein CASSSSGSGTLYGYTF.

This chain links TRBV7-3 with TRBJ2-5; 7 bases fit TRBD2. CDR3 size: 15 residues. The germline V gene has CDR1 SGHTA and CDR2 FQGTGA. Germline trimming cut 4 bases from V and 3 bases from J; bases unmatched to any gene: 8. DNA for the CDR3: TGTGCCAGCAGCTGGAGGGAGGGCCGGGAAGAGACCCAGTACTTC. Its translation is CASSWREGREETQYF.

This clone turned up a few times. The J gene is TRBJ2-2, the V gene TRBV5-1, with D tentatively TRBD1 (5 bases). Germline V gene data show CDR1 as SGHRS and CDR2 as YFSETQ. CDR3 size: 15 residues. The V end was cut by 4 bases, the J end by 3 bases, with 13 bases between. CDR3 DNA sequence: TGCGCCAGCAGCCTAGGGGTTGGAGACACCGGGGAGCTGTTTTTT. Amino acid sequence: CASSLGVGDTGELFF. Together with reference TRBV5-1 and TRBJ2-2, the CDR3 gives the full variable domain: KAGVTQTPRYLIKTRGQQVTLSCSPISGHRSVSWYQQTPGQGLQFLFEYFSETQRNKGNFPGRFSGRQFSNSRSEMNVSTLELGDSALYLCASSLGVGDTGELFFGEGSRLTVL.

The rearrangement uses TRBV19 and TRBJ2-3; 7 nucleotides match TRBD1. V lost 8 bases, J lost 5 bases, and 10 bases stayed unmatched. CDR3 length equals 14 residues. Per the germline V gene, CDR1 is LNHDA and CDR2 is SQIVND (reference sequence). CDR3 protein: CASARGGLKDTQYF. CDR3 sequence (DNA): TGTGCCAGTGCGCGAGGGGGCCTAAAAGATACGCAGTATTTT.

This clone was detected once. The chain combines TRBV18 with TRBJ1-1; D is uncertain. Trimming took 2 bases from V and 4 from J, leaving 11 bases between them. The CDR3 has 14 residues. From germline, CDR1 is KGHSH and CDR2 LQKENI. The CDR3 DNA reads as TGTGCCAGCTCACCATCCGGGGTGGGCACTGAAGCTTTCTTT. Protein sequence: CASSPSGVGTEAFF.

This chain connects TRBV10-1 to TRBJ2-1, with 12 bases identical to TRBD2. V shed 5 bases and J 6 bases; nucleotides not matched to a gene: 5. Germline V gene data show CDR1 as WNHNN and CDR2 as SYGVQD (reference sequence). This CDR3 has 15 amino acids. The CDR3 DNA follows: TGCGCCAGCAGTACCGGGACTAGCGGGCCCAATGAGCAGTTCTTC. Amino acids: CASSTGTSGPNEQFF.

V gene TRBV12-3 or TRBV12-4 combines with J gene TRBJ1-2; D possibly corresponds to TRBD1 (6 bases). Trimming removed 6 bases at V and 5 bases at J, with 13 bases between. The CDR3 spans 13 residues. The CDR3 nucleotides are TGTGCCAGCAGGTACGGACAGTATTATGGCTACACCTTC. This encodes CASRYGQYYGYTF.

V usage is TRBV29-1 and J usage is TRBJ1-2, with 8 bases fitting TRBD1. Germline CDR1 reads SQVTM; CDR2 reads ANQGSEA. This CDR3 contains 15 residues. With V trimmed by 6 bases and J by 0 bases, 9 bases remained unmatched. The CDR3 nucleotides read TGCAGCGTCACCCCAGGGGGCGCCTCTAACTATGGCTACACCTTC. This encodes CSVTPGGASNYGYTF.

The rearrangement links TRBV7-8 to TRBJ2-1; D remains unclear. In germline, CDR1 is SGHVS, CDR2 FQNEAQ. The length of the CDR3 is 9 residues. V lost 5 bases to trimming and J lost 10 bases, with 3 bases between them. The CDR3 DNA is TGTGCCAGCAGCCCGGAGCAGTTCTTC. It is translated as CASSPEQFF.

The chain recombines TRBV3-1 (or the pseudogene TRBV3-2) with TRBJ1-3, with D possibly matching TRBD1 (6 bases). The V gene lost 6 bases and the J gene lost 4 bases, with 16 bases spanning the gap. This CDR3 contains 15 residues. Germline loops: CDR1 LGHDT, CDR2 YNNKEL (reference sequence). CDR3 nucleotides: TGTGCCAGCAGGCAGTCAGGGGCGCCGGGAAACACCATATATTTT. Protein: CASRQSGAPGNTIYF.

The chain links TRBV5-1 to TRBJ2-1, with TRBD1 matching 7 bases. V was pared by 0 bases and J by 1 base, with 1 base of the junction left unmatched. The CDR3 covers 15 residues. CDR1 is SGHRS and CDR2 is YFSETQ in the germline V gene. CDR3 residues: CASSLEQGSYNEQFF. The CDR3 DNA sequence: TGCGCCAGCAGCTTGGAACAGGGGTCCTACAATGAGCAGTTCTTC.